Shown below are 9 T cell receptor beta chains from a single sample sequenced in a study of cytomegalovirus exposure and HLA in healthy donors (dated by TCRdb to the late 2010s). The method behind the library was the immunoSEQ multiplex PCR assay. For the multiplex PCR, a mixture combining 60 forward primers for TCR Vbeta segments and 13 reverse primers for TCR Jbeta segments was used. Drawn from immuneACCESS, this table holds only the in-frame rearrangements with V and J called that TCRdb kept. Clones are partly lost; checked studies trace under half to an unresolved V gene and leave the rest unexplained. A total of roughly 150,000 clones appear in this sample, approximately 78% of them only once. The ten biggest clones cover about 6.8% of the sample. The sequencing input was PBMCs. These receptors originate from a middle-aged woman in good health and CMV-seropositive.

This chain connects TRBV4-1 to TRBJ1-1; 9 nucleotides line up with TRBD1. Trimming at V came to 0 bases and at J to 1 base, leaving 15 bases not matched to a gene. From germline, CDR1 is MGHRA and CDR2 YSYEKL. The CDR3 contains 20 residues. CDR3 residues: CASSQDVGQGQGGRNTEAFF. In DNA, the CDR3 is TGCGCCAGCAGCCAAGATGTGGGACAGGGTCAAGGAGGTCGGAACACTGAAGCTTTCTTT.

This rearrangement joins TRBV7-9 to TRBJ2-5; 10 bases are a match to TRBD2. V was pared by 1 base and J by 4 bases, with 3 bases of the junction left unmatched. Germline CDR1 is SEHNR and CDR2 is FQNEAQ (reference sequence). The CDR3 loop spans 15 amino acids. In DNA, the CDR3 is TGTGCCAGCAGCTTAGGGACTAGCGGTAGAGAGACCCAGTACTTC. This translates into CASSLGTSGRETQYF.

The rearrangement links TRBV27 to TRBJ2-7; possible D gene TRBD1, 8 bases. The CDR3 totals 14 residues. Looked up from germline, CDR1 is MNHEY and CDR2 is SMNVEV (reference sequence). Trimming cost V 3 bases and J 6 bases, with 15 bases left between them. The CDR3 sequence is CASSLSGGGGEQYF. CDR3 DNA: TGTGCCAGCAGTTTGTCAGGGGGCGGGGGCGAGCAGTACTTC.

The V call is TRBV2, the J call TRBJ2-3; no clear D. Germline V gives CDR1 SNHLY, CDR2 FYNNEI. This CDR3 contains 14 residues. V lost 8 bases and J 2 bases, leaving 14 bases between the germline ends. For the CDR3, the DNA is TGTGCCAGCGGAGAAAGCTCAATCACAGATACGCAGTATTTT. Its translation is CASGESSITDTQYF.

By sample fraction, this clone is large. CDR3 nucleotides: TGCGCCAGCCTAGATACAGGGGCCACAGATACGCAGTATTTT. It yields the protein CASLDTGATDTQYF. The rearrangement joins TRBV5-1 to TRBJ2-3; 7 bases match TRBD1. V shed 7 bases and J 2 bases; nucleotides not matched to a gene: 7. CDR1 SGHRS and CDR2 YFSETQ come from the germline V gene. The CDR3 loop spans 14 amino acids.

V gene TRBV28 combines with J gene TRBJ2-7, with TRBD2 matching 7 bases. Germline V gives CDR1 MDHEN, CDR2 SYDVKM. CDR3 length: 13 residues. The J segment lost 4 bases and the V segment lost 3 bases, leaving 3 bases of the junction unmatched. CDR3 protein: CASSFGLEYEQYF. For the CDR3, the DNA is TGTGCCAGCAGTTTTGGACTAGAGTACGAGCAGTACTTC.

The chain links TRBV4-2 to TRBJ1-3; D is unresolved. This CDR3 is built from 16 residues. V was cut by 2 bases and J by 4 bases, with 15 bases left in between. Germline V lookup: CDR1 LGHNA, CDR2 YNFKEQ. CDR3 amino acids: CASSQSLHSFGNTIYF. The DNA for the CDR3 is TGTGCCAGCAGCCAATCGTTGCACAGTTTCGGAAACACCATATATTTT.

This clone was seen a few times. The rearrangement links TRBV7-2 to TRBJ2-1; D is possibly TRBD2 (5 bases). This CDR3 has 15 amino acids. V was clipped by 1 base and J by 4 bases, with 11 bases between them. From germline, CDR1 is SGHTA and CDR2 FQGNSA. Here the CDR3 reads CASSLGEPVYNEQFF. In DNA, the CDR3 is TGTGCCAGCAGCTTAGGGGAGCCGGTGTACAATGAGCAGTTCTTC.

DNA of the CDR3: TGTGCCAGCAGTTTATTCGGGAGCCCCGGGGAGCTGTTTTTT. As protein: CASSLFGSPGELFF. V usage is TRBV27 and J usage is TRBJ2-2; tentative D call: TRBD2 (6 bases). The CDR3 contains 14 residues. Between the trimmed V and J ends, which lost 1 base and 6 bases, there was a span of 9 bases. The germline V gene has CDR1 MNHEY and CDR2 SMNVEV (reference sequence).